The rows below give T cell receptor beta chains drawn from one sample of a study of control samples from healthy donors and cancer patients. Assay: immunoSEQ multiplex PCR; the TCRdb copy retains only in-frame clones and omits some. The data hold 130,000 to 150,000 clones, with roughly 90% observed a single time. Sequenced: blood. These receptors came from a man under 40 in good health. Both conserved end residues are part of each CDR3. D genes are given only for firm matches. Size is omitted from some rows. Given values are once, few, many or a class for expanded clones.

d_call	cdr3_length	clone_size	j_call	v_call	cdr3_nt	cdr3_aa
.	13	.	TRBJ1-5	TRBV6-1	TGTGCCAGCAGTGAACGGGGAAGCCAGCCCCAGCATTTT	CASSERGSQPQHF
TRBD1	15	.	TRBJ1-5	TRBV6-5	TGTGCCAGCAGTTACACGGGGGACAGTGGTCAGCCCCAGCATTTT	CASSYTGDSGQPQHF
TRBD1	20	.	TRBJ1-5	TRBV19	TGTGCCAGTAGTATTCGGTCAAATGTTGGGACAGGGGAAGAGAATCAGCCCCAGCATTTT	CASSIRSNVGTGEENQPQHF
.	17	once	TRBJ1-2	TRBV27	TGTGCCAGCAGTTTATCGGGGCGGGGGGAAACTAACTATGGCTACACCTTC	CASSLSGRGETNYGYTF
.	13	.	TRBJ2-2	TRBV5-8	TGTGCCAGCAAAGGGGCTTACACCGGGGAGCTGTTTTTT	CASKGAYTGELFF
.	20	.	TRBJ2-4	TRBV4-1	TGCGCCAGCAGCCAGCCCAGGGTCTCAGGGATCCCTATAGCCAAAAACATTCAGTACTTC	CASSQPRVSGIPIAKNIQYF
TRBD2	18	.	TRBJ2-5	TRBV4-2	TGTGCCAGCAGCCAAGATCTCGTGGGGACTAGCGGGAGAAAGACCCAGTACTTC	CASSQDLVGTSGRKTQYF
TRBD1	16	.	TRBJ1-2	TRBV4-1	TGCGCCAGCAGCCCAGTACCTTGGGACAGGGCCTATGGCTACACCTTC	CASSPVPWDRAYGYTF
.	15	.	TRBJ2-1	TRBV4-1	TGCGCCAGCAGCCAAGATGTCCAGTCATACAATGAGCAGTTCTTC	CASSQDVQSYNEQFF
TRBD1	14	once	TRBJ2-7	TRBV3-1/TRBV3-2	TGTGCCAGCAGCCAAACGGGACAGAACTACGAGCAGTACTTC	CASSQTGQNYEQYF
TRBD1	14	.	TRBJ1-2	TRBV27	TGTGCCAGCAGAAGAAGACAGGGCAACTATGGCTACACCTTC	CASRRRQGNYGYTF
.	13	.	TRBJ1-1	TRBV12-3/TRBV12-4	TGTGCCAGCATTGCGGACGGGAACACTGAAGCTTTCTTT	CASIADGNTEAFF
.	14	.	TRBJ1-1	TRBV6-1	TGTGCCAGCAGTGACACAGGGATGAACACTGAAGCTTTCTTT	CASSDTGMNTEAFF
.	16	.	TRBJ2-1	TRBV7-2	TGTGCCAGCAGCCCTGAGGCGGACCCCTCCTACAATGAGCAGTTCTTC	CASSPEADPSYNEQFF
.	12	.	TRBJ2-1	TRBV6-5	TGTGCCTCCTTAGACGGGGGGCAGGAGCAGTTCTTC	CASLDGGQEQFF
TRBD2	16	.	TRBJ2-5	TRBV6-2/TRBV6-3	TGTGCCAGCAGCAACAAACTAGCGGGAGTCCAAGAGACCCAGTACTTC	CASSNKLAGVQETQYF